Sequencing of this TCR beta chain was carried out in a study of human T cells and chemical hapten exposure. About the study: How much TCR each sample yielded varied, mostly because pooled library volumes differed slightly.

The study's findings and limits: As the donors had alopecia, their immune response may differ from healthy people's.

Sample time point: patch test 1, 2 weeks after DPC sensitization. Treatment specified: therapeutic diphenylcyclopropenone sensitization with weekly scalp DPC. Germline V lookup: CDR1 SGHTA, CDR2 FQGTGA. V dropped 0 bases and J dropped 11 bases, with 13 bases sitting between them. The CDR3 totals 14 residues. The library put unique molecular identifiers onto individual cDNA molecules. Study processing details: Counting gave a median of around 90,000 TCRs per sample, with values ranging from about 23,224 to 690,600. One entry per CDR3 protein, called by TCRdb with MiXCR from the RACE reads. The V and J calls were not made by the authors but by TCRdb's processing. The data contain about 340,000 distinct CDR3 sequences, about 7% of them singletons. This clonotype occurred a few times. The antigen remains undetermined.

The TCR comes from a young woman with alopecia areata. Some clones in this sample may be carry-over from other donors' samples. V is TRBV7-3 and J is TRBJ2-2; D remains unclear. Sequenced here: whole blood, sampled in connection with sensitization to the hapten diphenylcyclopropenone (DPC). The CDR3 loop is CASSLTYGDLELFF. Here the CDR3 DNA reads TGTGCCAGCAGCTTAACCTATGGGGATTTAGAGCTGTTTTTT.